One and the same sample provided the 10 T cell receptor beta chains below, sequenced in a study of PD-1 blockade in classical Hodgkin lymphoma. Libraries were prepared by immunoSEQ multiplex PCR; TCRdb keeps only in-frame clonotypes and omits some of them. This table holds under 9,500 clones, 75% to 95% found once. The time point here: newly diagnosed, previously untreated cHL patient sample. Through magnetic negative selection, CD8+ T cells were separated from PBMCs that had been thawed. Sequenced material: CD8+ T cells from blood. The receptor set was obtained from a human donor with classical Hodgkin lymphoma.

CDR3: CASSHPRTSGGRTDTQYF. The CDR3 nucleotides are TGTGCCAGCAGCCATCCCCGGACTAGCGGGGGGAGGACAGATACGCAGTATTTT. The rearrangement links TRBV11-3 to TRBJ2-3, with 14 bases matching TRBD2. Germline-derived CDR1 and CDR2 are SGHNT and YENEEA. The CDR3 contains 18 residues. V gave up 5 bases and J gave up 3 bases; unmatched junction bases: 10.

The chain uses TRBV10-1 and TRBJ2-7, with a weak D call TRBD2 (5 bases). The germline CDR1 and CDR2 sequences are WNHNN and SYGVQD (reference sequence). V shed 3 bases and J shed 12 bases, with 27 bases lying between them. The CDR3 is made up of 16 amino acids. The CDR3 spells CASSEPYGLPLRAPYF. The CDR3 DNA sequence: TGCGCCAGCAGTGAACCTTATGGACTGCCCCTACGAGCACCGTACTTC.

In its sample, this clone was seen once. The chain recombines TRBV4-1 with TRBJ1-1; D may be TRBD1 (5 bases). The CDR3 has 15 residues. Germline V gene lookup returns CDR1 MGHRA and CDR2 YSYEKL. Trimming took 0 bases from V and 0 from J, leaving 8 bases between them. The CDR3 DNA follows: TGCGCCAGCAGCCAAGATCAGGGACTGAACACTGAAGCTTTCTTT. Protein sequence: CASSQDQGLNTEAFF.

The chain couples TRBV5-1 to TRBJ1-1, with 8 positions matching TRBD1. CDR3 size: 14 residues. Germline V gives CDR1 SGHRS, CDR2 YFSETQ. V was clipped by 0 bases and J by 6 bases; unmatched bases: 4. CDR3: CASSLGQGAAEAFF. CDR3 nucleotides: TGCGCCAGCAGCTTGGGGCAGGGGGCGGCTGAAGCTTTCTTT.

The CDR3 region is CASRGISQGNTEAFF. The CDR3 DNA reads TGTGCCAGCAGAGGGATATCACAGGGGAACACTGAAGCTTTCTTT. This chain connects TRBV27 to TRBJ1-1; a weak D match, TRBD1 (6 bases). Germline CDR1 reads MNHEY; CDR2 reads SMNVEV (reference sequence). The CDR3 loop spans 15 amino acids. Trimming pared 6 bases from V and 1 base from J, leaving 15 bases between.

The V and J genes are TRBV2 and TRBJ1-3; D call uncertain. With 7 bases removed from V and 3 bases from J, the gap between germline ends came to 10 bases. This CDR3 spans 13 amino acids. Germline CDR1 SNHLY, CDR2 FYNNEI. This chain's CDR3 is CASKWQSGNTIYF. The CDR3 DNA sequence: TGTGCCAGCAAATGGCAGAGTGGAAACACCATATATTTT.

The CDR3 loop is CASSLGTADQETQYF. The CDR3 DNA reads as TGTGCCAGCAGCTTAGGAACAGCCGATCAAGAGACCCAGTACTTC. This chain uses TRBV7-6 with TRBJ2-5, with unresolved D. Trimming removed 1 base from V and 2 bases from J, with 11 bases in between. Germline V gene lookup returns CDR1 SGHVS and CDR2 FNYEAQ. This CDR3 region has 15 residues.

The V and J genes are TRBV29-1 and TRBJ2-3; D gene uncertain. Germline V gene lookup returns CDR1 SQVTM and CDR2 ANQGSEA. This CDR3 region has 11 residues. The V end was cut by 4 bases, the J end by 6 bases, with 8 bases between. The CDR3 coding sequence is TGCAGCGTTGGGGGTAGTGATACGCAGTATTTT. Residues: CSVGGSDTQYF.

The V call is TRBV7-9, the J call TRBJ1-1; 7 nucleotides align to TRBD1. CDR3 length: 13 amino acids. V lost 5 bases, J lost 3 bases, and 3 bases stayed unmatched. Germline V CDR1 and CDR2: SEHNR, FQNEAQ (reference sequence). The CDR3 DNA reads as TGTGCCAGCAGCAGGGGGCCGGACACTGAAGCTTTCTTT. This gives the protein CASSRGPDTEAFF.

The chain recombines TRBV4-3 with TRBJ2-6; D remains ambiguous. Germline lookup yields CDR1 LGHNA and CDR2 YSLEER. V lost 0 bases and J 0 bases, leaving 6 bases between the germline ends. This CDR3 comprises 16 residues. CDR3: CASSQDTGSGANVLTF. In DNA, the CDR3 is TGCGCCAGCAGCCAAGATACGGGCTCTGGGGCCAACGTCCTGACTTTC.